One and the same sample provided the 9 T cell receptor beta chains below, sequenced in a study of spatial heterogeneity in lung cancer (dated by TCRdb to the late 2010s). The time point label, read with the paper, signifies: blood at routine non-recurrence follow-up after resection. Library creation used 5' RACE. The sample was run on a NextSeq 500. TCRdb reprocessing: public reads trimmed at Q25 with fastp, clones called with MiXCR, in-frame beta chains kept. Entries are consolidated by CDR3 protein sequence, retaining the most common genes and DNA. Present in this sample are about 33,000 distinct CDR3 sequences, 8.5% to 12% of which were seen just once. The ten largest clones represent 28% of the sample. The source material was PBMCs, sampled at follow-up. These receptors originate from a female donor with early-stage non-small cell lung cancer.

The gene calls are TRBV5-1 and TRBJ2-3; D may be TRBD1 (6 bases). Trimming stripped 4 bases from V and 3 bases from J, with 12 bases between. CDR1 and CDR2 from the germline V gene are SGHRS and YFSETQ. The CDR3 consists of 14 residues. The CDR3 reads CASSEDSNTDTQYF. In DNA, the CDR3 is TGCGCCAGCAGCGAGGACAGCAATACAGATACGCAGTATTTT.

The sample holds many counts of this clonotype. J is TRBJ2-1 and V is TRBV2; 7 bases are a match to TRBD2. V shed 3 bases and J 0 bases; nucleotides not matched to a gene: 20. Germline V CDR1 and CDR2: SNHLY, FYNNEI. The CDR3 consists of 21 residues. This chain's CDR3 is CASSEPATSEVNLSSYNEQFF. In DNA, the CDR3 is TGTGCCAGCAGTGAGCCCGCAACTAGCGAGGTGAATCTAAGCTCCTACAATGAGCAGTTCTTC. The whole variable domain, remainder taken from reference TRBV2 and TRBJ2-1, is EPEVTQTPSHQVTQMGQEVILRCVPISNHLYFYWYRQILGQKVEFLVSFYNNEISEKSEIFDDQFSVERPDGSNFTLKIRSTKLEDSAMYFCASSEPATSEVNLSSYNEQFFGPGTRLTVL.

This clonotype appeared a single time. A read error may account for a junction end that differs from germline. The chain uses TRBV28 and TRBJ2-2; a weak D match, TRBD2 (5 bases). CDR1 and CDR2 (germline): MDHEN, SYDVKM. CDR3 length: 12 residues. The CDR3 protein is CASRQSTGEPFF. CDR3 coding DNA: TGTGCCAGCAGGCAAAGCACCGGGGAGCCGTTTTTT.

Ten or more counts support this clonotype. V and J are TRBV19 and TRBJ1-2; D is unclear. Trimming pared 1 base from V and 7 bases from J, leaving 13 bases between. Germline V gives CDR1 LNHDA, CDR2 SQIVND (reference sequence). The CDR3 covers 14 residues. The CDR3 DNA follows: TGTGCCAGTAGTATAGTAGGTGTTGGCATTGGCTACACCTTC. As protein: CASSIVGVGIGYTF.

The chain carries TRBV19 and TRBJ2-5, with TRBD1 matching over 9 bases. Germline assignment: CDR1 LNHDA and CDR2 SQIVND (reference sequence). The length of the CDR3 is 16 residues. Trimming took 4 bases from V and 5 from J; bases not matched to a gene: 11. CDR3 protein: CASSKSTPGQGETQYF. CDR3 sequence (DNA): TGTGCCAGTAGTAAATCTACCCCGGGACAGGGTGAGACCCAGTACTTC.

In its sample, this clonotype was seen a few times. The V and J genes are TRBV7-9 and TRBJ1-2; D perhaps matches TRBD1 (6 bases). The CDR3 extends over 12 amino acids. Germline V lookup: CDR1 SEHNR, CDR2 FQNEAQ (reference sequence). V was cut by 5 bases and J by 7 bases, with 11 bases left in between. The CDR3, as DNA: TGTGCCAGCAGCACAGGGTTCTTTGGCTACACCTTC. Encoded protein: CASSTGFFGYTF.

There are many counts of this clonotype. The rearrangement joins TRBV7-9 to TRBJ2-1, with a tentative D call TRBD1 (5 bases). This CDR3 region has 17 residues. Germline values: CDR1 SEHNR, CDR2 FQNEAQ (reference sequence). The ends were cut back, 5 bases at V and 2 bases at J, with 19 bases in the middle. CDR3 amino acids: CASSPQVGQGAYNEQFF. Written as DNA, the CDR3 is TGTGCCAGCAGCCCCCAGGTTGGGCAGGGCGCCTACAATGAGCAGTTCTTC.

This clonotype was recorded many times. This chain links TRBV6-1 with TRBJ2-7; D unclear. This CDR3 region has 16 residues. Per germline, CDR1 MNHNS and CDR2 SASEGT. Trimming shortened V by 4 bases and J by 1 base, and 17 bases separated the two germline ends. CDR3 amino acids: CASSGPGSSLSYEQYF. The DNA for the CDR3 is TGTGCCAGCAGTGGGCCCGGGTCATCACTTTCCTACGAGCAGTACTTC.

This clonotype was seen a few times. The chain is built from TRBV2 and TRBJ2-2; D is undetermined. There are 15 residues in the CDR3. V lost 4 bases to trimming and J lost 5 bases, with 14 bases between them. Germline V gene sequence: CDR1 SNHLY, CDR2 FYNNEI. As DNA, the CDR3 is TGTGCCAGCAGTGTGGAAGCCAGGTATACCGGGGAGCTGTTTTTT. It specifies CASSVEARYTGELFF.